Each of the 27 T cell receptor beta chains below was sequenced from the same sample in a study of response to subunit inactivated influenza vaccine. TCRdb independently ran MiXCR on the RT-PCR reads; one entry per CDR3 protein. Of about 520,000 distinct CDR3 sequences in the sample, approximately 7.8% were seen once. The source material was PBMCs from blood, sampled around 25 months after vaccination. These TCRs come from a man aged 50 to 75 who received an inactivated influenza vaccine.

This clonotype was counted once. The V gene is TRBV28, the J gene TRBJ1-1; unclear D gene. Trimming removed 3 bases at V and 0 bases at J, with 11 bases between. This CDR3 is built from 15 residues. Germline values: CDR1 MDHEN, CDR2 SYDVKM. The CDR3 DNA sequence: TGTGCCAGCAGTTTCACAAGTCGGTTGAACACTGAAGCTTTCTTT. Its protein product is CASSFTSRLNTEAFF. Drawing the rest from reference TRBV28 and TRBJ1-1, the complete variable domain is DVKVTQSSRYLVKRTGEKVFLECVQDMDHENMFWYRQDPGLGLRLIYFSYDVKMKEKGDIPEGYSVSREKKERFSLILESASTNQTSMYLCASSFTSRLNTEAFFGQGTRLTVV.

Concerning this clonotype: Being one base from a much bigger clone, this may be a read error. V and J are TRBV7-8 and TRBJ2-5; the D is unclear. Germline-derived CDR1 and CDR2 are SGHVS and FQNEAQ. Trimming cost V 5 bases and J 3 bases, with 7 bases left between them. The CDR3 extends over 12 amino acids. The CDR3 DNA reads TGTGCCAGCAGCCAGACAAAAGAGACCCAGTACTTC. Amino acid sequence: CASSQTKETQYF.

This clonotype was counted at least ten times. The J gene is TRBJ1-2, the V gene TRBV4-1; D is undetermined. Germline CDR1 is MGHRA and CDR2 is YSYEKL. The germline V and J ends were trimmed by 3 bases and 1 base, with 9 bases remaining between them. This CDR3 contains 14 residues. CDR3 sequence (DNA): TGCGCCAGCAGCCATGAGGGTCTTAACTATGGCTACACCTTC. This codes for CASSHEGLNYGYTF.

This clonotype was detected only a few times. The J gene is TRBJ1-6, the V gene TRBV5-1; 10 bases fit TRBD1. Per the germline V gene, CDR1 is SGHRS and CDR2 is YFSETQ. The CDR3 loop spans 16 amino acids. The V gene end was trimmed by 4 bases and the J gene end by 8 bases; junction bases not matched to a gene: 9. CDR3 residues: CASSRIPTGGDSPLHF. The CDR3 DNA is TGCGCCAGCAGCCGAATCCCGACAGGGGGCGATTCACCCCTCCACTTT.

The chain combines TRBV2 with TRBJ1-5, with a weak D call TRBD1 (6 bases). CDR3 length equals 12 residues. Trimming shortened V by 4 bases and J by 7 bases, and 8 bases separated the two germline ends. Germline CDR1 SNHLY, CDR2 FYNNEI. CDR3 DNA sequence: TGTGCCAGCAGTGCGGGGGCCCAGCCCCAGCATTTT. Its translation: CASSAGAQPQHF. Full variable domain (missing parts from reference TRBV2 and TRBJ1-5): EPEVTQTPSHQVTQMGQEVILRCVPISNHLYFYWYRQILGQKVEFLVSFYNNEISEKSEIFDDQFSVERPDGSNFTLKIRSTKLEDSAMYFCASSAGAQPQHFGDGTRLSIL.

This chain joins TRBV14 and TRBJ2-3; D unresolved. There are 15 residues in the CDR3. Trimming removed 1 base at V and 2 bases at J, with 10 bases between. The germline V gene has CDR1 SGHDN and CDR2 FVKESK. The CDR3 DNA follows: TGTGCCAGCAGCCAAGCCCCACCTTTCACAGATACGCAGTATTTT. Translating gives CASSQAPPFTDTQYF.

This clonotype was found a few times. The CDR3 DNA sequence: TGTGCCAGCAGGCCACTTTACCTTAATCAGCCCCAGCATTTT. This sequence encodes CASRPLYLNQPQHF. This sequence joins TRBV6-2 or TRBV6-3 and TRBJ1-5, with D unclear. With 6 bases removed from V and 4 bases from J, the gap between germline ends came to 13 bases. Germline V CDR1 and CDR2: MNHEY, SVGEGT. This CDR3 has 14 amino acids.

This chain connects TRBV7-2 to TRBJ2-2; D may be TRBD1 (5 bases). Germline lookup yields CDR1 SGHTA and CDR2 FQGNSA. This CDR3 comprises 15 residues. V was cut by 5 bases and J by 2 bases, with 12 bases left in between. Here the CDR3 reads CASSRQPENTGELFF. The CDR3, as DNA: TGTGCCAGCAGCCGACAGCCAGAAAACACCGGGGAGCTGTTTTTT.

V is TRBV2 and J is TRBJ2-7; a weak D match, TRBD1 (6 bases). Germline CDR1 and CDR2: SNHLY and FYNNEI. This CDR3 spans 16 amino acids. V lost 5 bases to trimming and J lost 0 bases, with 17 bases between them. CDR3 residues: CASSPTRTGSSYEQYF. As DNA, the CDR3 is TGTGCCAGCAGTCCCACACGCACAGGGAGCTCCTACGAGCAGTACTTC.

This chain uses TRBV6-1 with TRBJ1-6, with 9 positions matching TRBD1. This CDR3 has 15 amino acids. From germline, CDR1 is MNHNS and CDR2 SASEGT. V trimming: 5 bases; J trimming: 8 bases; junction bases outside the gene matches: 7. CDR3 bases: TGTGCCAGCAGTAAACAGGGGGCGCGAGATTCACCCCTCCACTTT. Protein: CASSKQGARDSPLHF.

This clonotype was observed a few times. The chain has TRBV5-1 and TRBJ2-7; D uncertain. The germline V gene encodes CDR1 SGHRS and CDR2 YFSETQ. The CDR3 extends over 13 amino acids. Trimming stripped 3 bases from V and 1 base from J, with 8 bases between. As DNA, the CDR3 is TGCGCCAGCAGCTCGGACGGGTCCTACGAGCAGTACTTC. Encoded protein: CASSSDGSYEQYF.

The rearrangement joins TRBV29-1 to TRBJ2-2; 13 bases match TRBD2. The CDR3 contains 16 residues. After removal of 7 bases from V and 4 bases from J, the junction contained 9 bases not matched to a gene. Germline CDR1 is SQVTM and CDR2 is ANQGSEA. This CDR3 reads CSAGLAGAVGTGELFF. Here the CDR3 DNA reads TGCAGCGCTGGACTAGCGGGAGCGGTGGGCACCGGGGAGCTGTTTTTT.

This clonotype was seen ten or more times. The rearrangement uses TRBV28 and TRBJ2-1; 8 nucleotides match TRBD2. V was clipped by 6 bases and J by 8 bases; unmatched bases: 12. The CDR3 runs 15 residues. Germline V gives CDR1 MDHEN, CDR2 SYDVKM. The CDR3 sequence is CASRRFSGVGYEQFF. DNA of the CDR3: TGTGCCAGCAGAAGGTTTAGCGGGGTGGGCTATGAGCAGTTCTTC.

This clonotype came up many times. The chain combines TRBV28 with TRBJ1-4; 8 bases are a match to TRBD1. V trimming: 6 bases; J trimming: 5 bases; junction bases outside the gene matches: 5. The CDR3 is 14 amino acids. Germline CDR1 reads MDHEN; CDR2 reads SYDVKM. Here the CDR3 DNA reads TGTGCCAGCAGGGGGGACAGGAGGAATGAAAAACTGTTTTTT. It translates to CASRGDRRNEKLFF.

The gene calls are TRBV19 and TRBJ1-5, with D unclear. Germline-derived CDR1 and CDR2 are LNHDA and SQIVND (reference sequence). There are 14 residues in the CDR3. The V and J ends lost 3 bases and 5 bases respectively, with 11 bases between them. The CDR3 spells CASSMREIHQPQHF. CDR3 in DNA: TGTGCCAGTAGTATGCGGGAAATCCATCAGCCCCAGCATTTT.

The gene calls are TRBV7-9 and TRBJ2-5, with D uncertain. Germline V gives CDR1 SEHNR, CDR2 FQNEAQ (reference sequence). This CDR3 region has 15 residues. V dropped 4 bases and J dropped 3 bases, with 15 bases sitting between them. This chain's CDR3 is CASSSDVPSEETQYF. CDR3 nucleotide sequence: TGTGCCAGCAGCTCTGACGTCCCTTCTGAAGAGACCCAGTACTTC.

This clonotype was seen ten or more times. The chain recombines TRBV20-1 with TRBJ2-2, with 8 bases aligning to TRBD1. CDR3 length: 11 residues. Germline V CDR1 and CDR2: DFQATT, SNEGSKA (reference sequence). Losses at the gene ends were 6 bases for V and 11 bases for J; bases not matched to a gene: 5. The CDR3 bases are TGCAGTGCCAATACAGGGGGAGAGCTGTTTTTT. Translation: CSANTGGELFF.

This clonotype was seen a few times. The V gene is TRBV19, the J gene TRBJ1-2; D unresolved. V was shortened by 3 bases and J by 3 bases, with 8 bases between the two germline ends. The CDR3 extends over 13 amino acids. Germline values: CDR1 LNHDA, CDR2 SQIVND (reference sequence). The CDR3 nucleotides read TGTGCCAGTAGTATTAACAGCTACTATGGCTACACCTTC. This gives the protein CASSINSYYGYTF.

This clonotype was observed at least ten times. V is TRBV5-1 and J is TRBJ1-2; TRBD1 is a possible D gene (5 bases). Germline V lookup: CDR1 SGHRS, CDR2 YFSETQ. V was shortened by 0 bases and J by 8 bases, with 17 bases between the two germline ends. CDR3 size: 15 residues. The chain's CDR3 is CASSLELPGHRGYTF. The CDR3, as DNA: TGCGCCAGCAGCTTGGAGCTTCCAGGGCATCGAGGCTACACCTTC.

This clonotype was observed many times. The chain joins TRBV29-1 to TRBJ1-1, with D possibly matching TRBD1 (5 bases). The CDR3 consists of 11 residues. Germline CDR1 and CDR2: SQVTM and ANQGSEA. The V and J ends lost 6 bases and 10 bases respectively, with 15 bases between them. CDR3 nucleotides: TGCAGCGTCCAAGGGATCGGGGGAGCTTTCTTT. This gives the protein CSVQGIGGAFF.

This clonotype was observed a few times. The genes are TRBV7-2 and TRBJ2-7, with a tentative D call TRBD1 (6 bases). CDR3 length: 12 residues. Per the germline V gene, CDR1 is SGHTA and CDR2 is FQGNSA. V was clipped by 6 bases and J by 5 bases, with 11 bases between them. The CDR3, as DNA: TGTGCCAGCAGACGAACAGGGAACGAGCAGTACTTC. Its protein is CASRRTGNEQYF. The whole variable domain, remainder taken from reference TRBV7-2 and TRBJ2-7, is GAGVSQSPSNKVTEKGKDVELRCDPISGHTALYWYRQSLGQGLEFLIYFQGNSAPDKSGLPSDRFSAERTGGSVSTLTIQRTQQEDSAVYLCASRRTGNEQYFGPGTRLTVT.

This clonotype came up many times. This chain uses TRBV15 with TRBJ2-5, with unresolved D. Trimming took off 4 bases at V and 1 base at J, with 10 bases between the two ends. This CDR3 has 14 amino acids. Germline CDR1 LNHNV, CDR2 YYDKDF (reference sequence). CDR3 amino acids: CATSTNPGQETQYF. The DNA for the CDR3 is TGTGCCACCAGCACAAACCCGGGCCAAGAGACCCAGTACTTC.

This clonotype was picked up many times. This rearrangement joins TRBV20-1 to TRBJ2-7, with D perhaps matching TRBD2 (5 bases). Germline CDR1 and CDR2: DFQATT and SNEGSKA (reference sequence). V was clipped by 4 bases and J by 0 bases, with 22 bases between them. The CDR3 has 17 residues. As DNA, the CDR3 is TGCAGTGCTATGGTATTGGCGGGCGGAATCCACTCCTACGAGCAGTACTTC. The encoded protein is CSAMVLAGGIHSYEQYF.

CDR3 sequence reads: CSARMEGGEQYF. The CDR3 nucleotides read TGCAGCGCCAGGATGGAGGGAGGCGAGCAGTACTTC. The chain employs TRBV29-1 and TRBJ2-7; perhaps TRBD2 as D (6 bases). With 7 bases removed from V and 6 bases from J, the gap between germline ends came to 16 bases. The CDR3 sequence is 12 residues long. The germline gives CDR1 SQVTM, CDR2 ANQGSEA.

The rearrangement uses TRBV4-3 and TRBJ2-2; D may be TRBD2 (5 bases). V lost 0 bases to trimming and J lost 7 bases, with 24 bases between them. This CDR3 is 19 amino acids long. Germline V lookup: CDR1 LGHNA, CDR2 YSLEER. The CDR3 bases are TGCGCCAGCAGCCAAGAGGCAGCCGGCCCCGAGGGTAGATTCGGGGAGCTGTTTTTT. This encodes CASSQEAAGPEGRFGELFF.

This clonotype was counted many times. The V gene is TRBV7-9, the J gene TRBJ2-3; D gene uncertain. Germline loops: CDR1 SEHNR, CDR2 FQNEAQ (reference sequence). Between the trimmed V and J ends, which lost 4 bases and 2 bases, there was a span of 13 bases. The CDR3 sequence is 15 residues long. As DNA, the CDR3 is TGTGCCAGCAGCTCCTACGTTTATTACACAGATACGCAGTATTTT. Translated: CASSSYVYYTDTQYF.

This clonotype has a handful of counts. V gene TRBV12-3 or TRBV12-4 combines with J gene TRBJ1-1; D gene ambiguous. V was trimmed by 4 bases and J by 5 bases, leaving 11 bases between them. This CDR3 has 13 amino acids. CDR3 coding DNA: TGTGCCAGCAGTTCTAGAGGGATAACTGAAGCTTTCTTT. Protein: CASSSRGITEAFF.